This TCR beta chain was recorded in a study of regulatory T cells. Regarding the study as a whole: Hydrophobic residues at CDR3 positions 6 and 7 were enriched in conventional CD4+ T cells of CD3G-deficient patients.

There are 17 residues in the CDR3. Germline lookup yields CDR1 SGHAT and CDR2 FQNNGV. The trim removed 8 bases at V and 3 bases at J, leaving 8 bases unmatched. Amplification used 52 TRBV primers and 13 TRBJ primers. Measured with immunoSEQ multiplex PCR; TCRdb has only the in-frame clones, and not every one. The data contain about 15,000 clones, around 80% of them singletons. Patients aged 2 to 39 years had fewer naive T cells. Regulatory (CD25-high CD127-low) and conventional (CD25-low CD127-high) CD4+ T cells were sorted separately. A word on this clone: The antigen remains unidentified.

J is TRBJ2-1 and V is TRBV11-2, with 15 bases identical to TRBD2. The sequenced material came from conventional CD4+ T cells sorted from blood. This TCR derives from a person under 45 with CD3G deficiency. The CDR3 region is CASAGLAGGTVYNEQFF. CDR3 nucleotide sequence: TGTGCCAGCGCCGGACTAGCGGGAGGGACGGTCTACAATGAGCAGTTCTTC. Drawing the rest from reference TRBV11-2 and TRBJ2-1, the complete variable domain is EAGVAQSPRYKIIEKRQSVAFWCNPISGHATLYWYQQILGQGPKLLIQFQNNGVVDDSQLPKDRFSAERLKGVDSTLKIQPAKLEDSAVYLCASAGLAGGTVYNEQFFGPGTRLTVL.